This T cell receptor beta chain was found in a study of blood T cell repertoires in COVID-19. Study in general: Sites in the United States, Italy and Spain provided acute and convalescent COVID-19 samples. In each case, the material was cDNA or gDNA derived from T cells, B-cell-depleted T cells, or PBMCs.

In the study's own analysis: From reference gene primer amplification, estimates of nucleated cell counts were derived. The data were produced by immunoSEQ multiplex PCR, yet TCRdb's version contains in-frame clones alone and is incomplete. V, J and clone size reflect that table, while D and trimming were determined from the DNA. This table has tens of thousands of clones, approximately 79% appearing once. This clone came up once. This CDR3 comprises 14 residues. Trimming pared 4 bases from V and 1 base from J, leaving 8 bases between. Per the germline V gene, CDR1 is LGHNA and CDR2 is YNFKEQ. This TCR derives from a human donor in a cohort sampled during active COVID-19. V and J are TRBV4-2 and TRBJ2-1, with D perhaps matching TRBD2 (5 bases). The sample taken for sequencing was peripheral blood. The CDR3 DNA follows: TGTGCCAGCAGCCCTAGCCTTTCCTACAATGAGCAGTTCTTC. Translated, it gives CASSPSLSYNEQFF.